What follows is one TCR beta chain and its context. The CDR3 is 12 amino acids. CDR1 is SEHNR, CDR2 FQNEAQ, per germline (reference sequence). V lost 1 base, J lost 7 bases, and 7 bases lay in between. The data were produced by immunoSEQ multiplex PCR, yet TCRdb's version contains in-frame clones alone and is incomplete. This table holds under 250,000 clones, 82% found once. The sample originates from a study of blood T cell repertoires in COVID-19. Looking at the study overall: T cells, B-cell-depleted T cells, or PBMCs supplied cDNA or gDNA.

The chain links TRBV7-9 to TRBJ1-2; D not resolved. The sequence derives from a woman aged 80 or older with acute or convalescent COVID-19. The source material was peripheral blood. Written as DNA, the CDR3 is TGTGCCAGCAGCTTAGGATATAGTGGCTACACCTTC. Its protein product is CASSLGYSGYTF.